This TCR beta chain originates from a study of T cell repertoires and leukemia-associated antigens (dated by TCRdb to the late 2010s). In the study overall: About 5.1 to 6.6 million read pairs and about 3.3 to 5.0 million effective reads were obtained per sample, with roughly 16 million effective reads obtained overall. Using in vitro peptide stimulation of healthy T cells, the study set out to figure out what antigen is recognized by a TCR Vbeta21 clone that had previously been found in CML patients. Study-level results and caveats: The four groups showed no significant differences in numbers of Vbeta genes (roughly 60), Jbeta genes (roughly 13), VDJ rearrangements, or unique CDR3s. The antigen specificity and function of the expanded clones were not directly tested and needed further investigation.

V loses 1 base of germline sequence and J loses 2 bases, and the interval between the two ends is 4 bases. The CDR3 holds 13 amino acids from the cysteine to the phenylalanine. Only the CDR3 DNA stays, 39 bases, in frame from base 1. Total RNA was extracted from the cultured T cells using TRIzol reagent. TCRbeta libraries were amplified from RNA by 5' rapid amplification of cDNA ends (5'RACE). Before sequencing, library concentration and integrity were assessed using Qubit, an Agilent instrument, and quantitative PCR. Sequencing of qualified libraries was performed on Illumina HiSeq or MiSeq by a commercial service provider. Under the source paper's analysis protocol: MiXCR version 1.8.2 was used to identify TCR sequences in each sample. For a clone to count as qualified, its CDR3 had to be longer than four amino acids, its nucleotide length had to be in-frame, and the clone could not contain a stop codon. An effective read was defined as a read containing the complete CDR3 structure. RT-PCR with 24 Vbeta primers, GeneScan spectratyping, and Sanger sequencing were used to validate the expanded clones. TCRdb passed the public sequencing reads through fastp at Q25 and MiXCR, retaining productive beta sequences. Rows with one shared CDR3 protein collapse into an entry with the most common genes and DNA. TCRdb, not the authors, supplied the V and J calls. In all, the sample holds 10,000 to 15,000 distinct CDR3 sequences, and over 40% of those were seen once. Together, the top ten hold 25% to 35% of the sample.

This clonotype is characterized as medium-sized (0.01 to 0.1%). Its antigen remains unidentified. No qualities accompany the bases; no much larger clone lies one base away. CD3+ T cells were first rested overnight at 2.5 million cells/mL in RPMI 1640 without fetal bovine serum. CD3+ T cells were isolated from PBMCs with MACS immunomagnetic beads following the manufacturer's instructions. Source material: CD3+ T cells sorted from blood and cultured. Here the chain combines TRBV12-3 or TRBV12-4 and TRBJ2-3, with no confidently assigned D gene. The TCR originated in a female donor in good health. For the CDR3, the sequence is CASSLDFTDTQYF. The nucleotide sequence reads TGTGCCAGCAGTTTAGACTTCACAGATACGCAGTATTTT.